The clone carrying this T cell receptor beta chain was seen once. Germline CDR1 and CDR2: LGHDT and YNNKEL (reference sequence). Trimming shortened V by 3 bases and J by 6 bases, and 12 bases separated the two germline ends. The CDR3 sequence is 15 residues long. Per the study methods: Nucleated cell number was recorded as an estimate derived from reference gene primer amplification. Using immunoSEQ multiplex PCR, the repertoire was profiled, and TCRdb retains in-frame clones only, with some absent. V and J calls and clone size follow that table, whereas D and trimming were derived from the DNA. Here the sample spans under 200,000 clones, approximately 82% being singletons. The data originate from a study of blood T cell repertoires in COVID-19. Turning to the study itself: The cDNA or gDNA used as material had been derived from T cells, B-cell-depleted T cells, or PBMCs.

Everyone who took part was about 18 to 89 years old, and they came from about 23 US areas. Resolution of symptoms, clearance, or two negative PCRs was present in recovered Cohort 3 donors. The sequencing sample was made of PBMCs or T cells enriched from blood (not recorded which). The rearrangement links TRBV3-1 (or the pseudogene TRBV3-2) to TRBJ1-6; a weak D match, TRBD1 (6 bases). The TCR originated in a man aged 55 to 70 who had recovered from COVID-19. CDR3 protein: CASSHRTGINSPLHF. CDR3 in DNA: TGTGCCAGCAGCCATAGAACAGGGATTAATTCACCCCTCCACTTT.